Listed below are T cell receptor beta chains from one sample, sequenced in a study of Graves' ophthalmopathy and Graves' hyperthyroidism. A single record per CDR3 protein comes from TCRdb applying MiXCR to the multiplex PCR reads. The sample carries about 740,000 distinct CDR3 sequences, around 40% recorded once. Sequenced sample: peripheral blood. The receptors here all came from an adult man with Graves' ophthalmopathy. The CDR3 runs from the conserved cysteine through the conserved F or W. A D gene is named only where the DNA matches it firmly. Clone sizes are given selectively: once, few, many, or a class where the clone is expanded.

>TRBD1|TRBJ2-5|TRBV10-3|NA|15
CAISPRQGATETQYF
TGTGCCATCAGCCCCCGACAGGGGGCGACGGAGACCCAGTACTTC
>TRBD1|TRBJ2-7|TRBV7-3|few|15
CASSLTGTGEYEQYF
TGTGCCAGCAGCTTAACGGGGACAGGGGAGTACGAGCAGTACTTC
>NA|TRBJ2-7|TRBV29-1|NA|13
CSVVTVISYEQYF
TGCAGCGTTGTCACAGTGATTTCCTACGAGCAGTACTTC
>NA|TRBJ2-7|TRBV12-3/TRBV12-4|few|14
CASSFAQGEYEQYF
TGTGCCAGCAGCTTCGCACAGGGAGAATACGAGCAGTACTTC
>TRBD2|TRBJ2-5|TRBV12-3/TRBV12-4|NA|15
CASSLMSGRRKTQYF
TGTGCCAGCAGTTTAATGAGCGGGAGGCGAAAGACCCAGTACTTC
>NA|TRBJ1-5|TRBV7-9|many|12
CASSLVRGPQHF
TGTGCCAGCAGCTTAGTGCGAGGGCCCCAGCATTTT
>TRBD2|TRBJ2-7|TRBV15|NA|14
CATSRVRTSYEQYF
TGTGCCACCAGCAGAGTCCGGACTAGCTACGAGCAGTACTTC
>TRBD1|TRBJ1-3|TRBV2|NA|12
CASRRQGNTIYF
TGTGCCAGCAGACGACAGGGCAACACCATATATTTT
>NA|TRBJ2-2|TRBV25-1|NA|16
CASSRMTVQNTGELLF
TGTGCCAGCAGCCGTATGACAGTACAAAACACCGGGGAGCTGCTTTTT
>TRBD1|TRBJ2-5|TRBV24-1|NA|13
CATSLGQGETQYF
TGTGCCACCAGCTTGGGACAGGGTGAGACCCAGTACTTC
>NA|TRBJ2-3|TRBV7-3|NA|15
CASSSGLTRTDTQYF
TGTGCCAGCAGCTCAGGACTAACACGCACAGATACGCAGTATTTT
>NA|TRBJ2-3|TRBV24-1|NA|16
CATSDLGGRGADTQYF
TGTGCCACCAGTGATTTGGGGGGACGGGGTGCAGATACGCAGTATTTT
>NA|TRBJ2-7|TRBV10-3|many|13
CAISDGRLNEQYF
TGTGCCATCAGTGACGGCAGGTTGAACGAGCAGTACTTC
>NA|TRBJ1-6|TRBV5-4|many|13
CASSDAVGSPLHF
TGTGCCAGCAGCGACGCGGTAGGCTCACCCCTCCACTTT
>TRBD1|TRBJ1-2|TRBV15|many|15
CATSKDRERDYGYTF
TGTGCCACCAGCAAAGACAGGGAACGAGACTATGGCTACACCTTC
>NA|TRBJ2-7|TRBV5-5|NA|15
CASSPGQNPPHEQYF
TGTGCCAGCAGCCCGGGACAAAATCCTCCCCACGAGCAGTACTTC
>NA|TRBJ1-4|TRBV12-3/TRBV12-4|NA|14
CASSSRGKHEKLFF
TGTGCCAGCAGTAGCAGGGGAAAACATGAAAAACTGTTTTTT
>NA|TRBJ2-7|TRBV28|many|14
CASSLSGTVYEQYF
TGTGCCAGCAGTTTATCAGGCACAGTGTACGAGCAGTACTTC
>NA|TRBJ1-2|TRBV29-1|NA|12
CSVAFAGSGYTF
TGCAGCGTTGCGTTCGCAGGGTCTGGCTACACCTTC
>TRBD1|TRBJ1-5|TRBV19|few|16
CASRARTGGNNQPQHF
TGTGCCAGTAGGGCCAGGACAGGGGGGAACAATCAGCCCCAGCATTTT
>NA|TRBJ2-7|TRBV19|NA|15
CASSTRGGRTYEQYF
TGTGCCAGTAGTACCCGCGGGGGCCGAACCTACGAGCAGTACTTC
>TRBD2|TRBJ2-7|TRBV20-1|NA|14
CSASHSGGRGEQYF
TGCAGTGCTTCCCATTCTGGCGGGAGGGGCGAGCAGTACTTC
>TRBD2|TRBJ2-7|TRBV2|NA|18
CASSQDTGLAGGSYEQYF
TGCGCCAGCAGCCAGGATACCGGACTAGCGGGGGGGTCCTACGAGCAGTACTTC
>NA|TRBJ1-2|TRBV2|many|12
CASSYSGDGYTF
TGTGCCAGCAGTTACTCGGGGGATGGCTACACCTTC
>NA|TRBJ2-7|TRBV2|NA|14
CASSQEGVTYEQYF
TGTGCCAGCAGCCAAGAAGGTGTGACCTACGAGCAGTACTTC
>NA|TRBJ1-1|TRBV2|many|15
CASRGRGGGTTEAFF
TGTGCCAGCAGGGGACGAGGGGGGGGGACCACTGAAGCTTTCTTT
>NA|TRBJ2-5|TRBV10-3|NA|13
CAIRVGNQETQYF
TGTGCCATCAGGGTGGGGAACCAAGAGACCCAGTACTTC
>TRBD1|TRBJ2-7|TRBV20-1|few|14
CSARDSQGRYEQYF
TGCAGTGCTAGAGATTCACAGGGGCGCTACGAGCAGTACTTC
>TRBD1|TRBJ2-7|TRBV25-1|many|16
CAPILLRDRYIYEQYF
TGTGCCCCAATACTACTCCGGGACAGGTACATCTACGAGCAGTACTTC
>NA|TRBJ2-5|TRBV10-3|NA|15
CASSYSSLAPETQYF
TGTGCCAGCAGTTACTCGAGTTTAGCTCCAGAGACCCAGTACTTC
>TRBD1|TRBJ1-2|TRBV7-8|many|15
CASSERTGVNYGYTF
TGTGCCAGCAGCGAAAGGACAGGGGTTAACTATGGCTACACCTTC